This is a list of T cell receptor beta chains from one sample in a study of PD-1 blockade in classical Hodgkin lymphoma. Assay used: immunoSEQ multiplex PCR; TCRdb lists only in-frame clones, some missing. The table lists more than 10,000 clones, around 76% of them singletons. The sequences come from peripheral blood mononuclear cells (PBMCs), collected at baseline. The source of these receptors is a human donor with classical Hodgkin lymphoma. Each CDR3 is given with its conserved first and last residue. Each record gives: D gene, clone size, J gene, V gene, CDR3 DNA, CDR3 protein. A D gene is named only where the DNA matches it firmly. Clone size is stated in some rows and not others, as once, few, many or a class when expanded.

D gene: -
clone size: -
J gene: TRBJ2-1
V gene: TRBV7-9
CDR3 DNA: TGTGCCAGCAGCTTAGCCCAAACATACAATGAGCAGTTCTTC
CDR3 protein: CASSLAQTYNEQFF

D gene: -
clone size: -
J gene: TRBJ2-2
V gene: TRBV6-5
CDR3 DNA: TGTGCCAGCAGAAGGTACACCGGGGAGCTGTTTTTT
CDR3 protein: CASRRYTGELFF

D gene: TRBD1
clone size: -
J gene: TRBJ2-7
V gene: TRBV7-2
CDR3 DNA: TGTGCCAGCACCTATCAGGGGGCATCCTACGAGCAGTACTTC
CDR3 protein: CASTYQGASYEQYF

D gene: TRBD1
clone size: once
J gene: TRBJ2-7
V gene: TRBV2
CDR3 DNA: TGTGCCAGCAGTGTAGAACAGGGGTCCTACGAGCAGTACTTC
CDR3 protein: CASSVEQGSYEQYF

D gene: -
clone size: once
J gene: TRBJ1-1
V gene: TRBV7-8
CDR3 DNA: TGTGCCAGCAGTTCCATTTTTCAGACTGAAGCTTTCTTT
CDR3 protein: CASSSIFQTEAFF

D gene: -
clone size: -
J gene: TRBJ1-1
V gene: TRBV10-2
CDR3 DNA: TGCGCCAGCAGTGAAATCGCAGGGGAAACTGAAGCTTTCTTT
CDR3 protein: CASSEIAGETEAFF

D gene: -
clone size: -
J gene: TRBJ2-7
V gene: TRBV6-1
CDR3 DNA: TGTGCCAGCAGGAGTACGGCAGACTACGAGCAGTACTTC
CDR3 protein: CASRSTADYEQYF

D gene: -
clone size: -
J gene: TRBJ2-2
V gene: TRBV13
CDR3 DNA: TGTGCCAGCAGCCTGAGAGCAGGCGCCAGCTTCACCGGGGAGCTGTTTTTT
CDR3 protein: CASSLRAGASFTGELFF

D gene: TRBD1
clone size: -
J gene: TRBJ2-7
V gene: TRBV10-2
CDR3 DNA: TGCGCCAGCAGAGATACCTACGGGACAGCAGACTACGAGCAGTACTTC
CDR3 protein: CASRDTYGTADYEQYF

D gene: TRBD2
clone size: -
J gene: TRBJ2-2
V gene: TRBV10-3
CDR3 DNA: TGTGCCATCAGTGAGTCCCTAGCGGGAGAAACCGGGGAGCTGTTTTTT
CDR3 protein: CAISESLAGETGELFF

D gene: -
clone size: -
J gene: TRBJ2-4
V gene: TRBV28
CDR3 DNA: TGTGCCAGCTCGACTAGGAACATTCAGTACTTC
CDR3 protein: CASSTRNIQYF

D gene: TRBD1
clone size: once
J gene: TRBJ1-5
V gene: TRBV19
CDR3 DNA: TGTGCCAGCCGGACAGGGGCAACACAGCCCCAGCATTTT
CDR3 protein: CASRTGATQPQHF

D gene: TRBD1
clone size: -
J gene: TRBJ1-1
V gene: TRBV18
CDR3 DNA: TGTGCCAGCTCACCCCAGGGGGGAACTGAAGCTTTCTTT
CDR3 protein: CASSPQGGTEAFF

D gene: TRBD2
clone size: few
J gene: TRBJ2-5
V gene: TRBV11-2
CDR3 DNA: TGTGCCAGCAGCTTAGACTTAGCGGGAGGCCCCTGGGGGACCCAGTACTTC
CDR3 protein: CASSLDLAGGPWGTQYF

D gene: -
clone size: -
J gene: TRBJ2-7
V gene: TRBV19
CDR3 DNA: TGTGCCAGTAGCATCGTATCGGGAGCCTACGAGCAGTACTTC
CDR3 protein: CASSIVSGAYEQYF

D gene: TRBD1
clone size: -
J gene: TRBJ1-5
V gene: TRBV6-5
CDR3 DNA: TGTGCCAGCAGCGGGACAGGGAAGAAGCCCCAGCATTTT
CDR3 protein: CASSGTGKKPQHF

D gene: -
clone size: -
J gene: TRBJ2-3
V gene: TRBV4-1
CDR3 DNA: TGCGCCAGCACCACGGGATCCCCAGATACGCAGTATTTT
CDR3 protein: CASTTGSPDTQYF

D gene: -
clone size: once
J gene: TRBJ1-1
V gene: TRBV10-1
CDR3 DNA: TGCGCCAGCCGGGATACCTTGAACACTGAAGCTTTCTTT
CDR3 protein: CASRDTLNTEAFF

D gene: TRBD1
clone size: -
J gene: TRBJ2-7
V gene: TRBV18
CDR3 DNA: TGTGCCAGCACTGGACAGGCGTCCTACGAGCAGTACTTC
CDR3 protein: CASTGQASYEQYF

D gene: TRBD2
clone size: few
J gene: TRBJ2-5
V gene: TRBV15
CDR3 DNA: TGTGCCACCAGCAGAGGGACTAGCGGGAACCAAGAGACCCAGTACTTC
CDR3 protein: CATSRGTSGNQETQYF

D gene: TRBD2
clone size: -
J gene: TRBJ2-1
V gene: TRBV6-5
CDR3 DNA: TGTGCCAGTTCGACTAGCATCGGTGAGCAGTTCTTC
CDR3 protein: CASSTSIGEQFF

D gene: -
clone size: -
J gene: TRBJ2-1
V gene: TRBV11-2
CDR3 DNA: TGTGCCAGCAGCTTAGTAGGGCTAGCCAATGAGCAGTTCTTC
CDR3 protein: CASSLVGLANEQFF

D gene: -
clone size: -
J gene: TRBJ1-4
V gene: TRBV7-8
CDR3 DNA: TGTGCCAGCCTGGAAGGGCGGATTAATGAAAAACTGTTTTTT
CDR3 protein: CASLEGRINEKLFF

D gene: -
clone size: once
J gene: TRBJ1-5
V gene: TRBV21-1
CDR3 DNA: TGTGCCAGCAACTCCTATAGACAGGGGCCCCGCAATCAGCCCCAGCATTTT
CDR3 protein: CASNSYRQGPRNQPQHF

D gene: -
clone size: once
J gene: TRBJ2-7
V gene: TRBV5-1
CDR3 DNA: TGCGCCAGCAGCTTGAGTGGCGGCTCCTACGAGCAGTACTTC
CDR3 protein: CASSLSGGSYEQYF

D gene: -
clone size: -
J gene: TRBJ1-5
V gene: TRBV28
CDR3 DNA: TGTGCCAGCATCGAAGCCCTCAGGGCTCAGCCCCAGCATTTT
CDR3 protein: CASIEALRAQPQHF

D gene: -
clone size: -
J gene: TRBJ1-1
V gene: TRBV6-5
CDR3 DNA: TGTGCCAGCAGTTACATCGGACACCTAAACACTGAAGCTTTCTTT
CDR3 protein: CASSYIGHLNTEAFF

D gene: -
clone size: -
J gene: TRBJ1-1
V gene: TRBV19
CDR3 DNA: TGTGCCAGTACGAGGGGCACTGAAGCTTTCTTT
CDR3 protein: CASTRGTEAFF

D gene: TRBD2
clone size: -
J gene: TRBJ2-1
V gene: TRBV6-4
CDR3 DNA: TGTGCCAGCAGTAGTAGCGGGGGATTTAACAATGAGCAGTTCTTC
CDR3 protein: CASSSSGGFNNEQFF

D gene: -
clone size: -
J gene: TRBJ1-1
V gene: TRBV27
CDR3 DNA: TGTGCCAGCAGCCCAGTGGGGGAGAACACTGAAGCTTTCTTT
CDR3 protein: CASSPVGENTEAFF

D gene: -
clone size: -
J gene: TRBJ2-1
V gene: TRBV28
CDR3 DNA: TGTGCCAGTGGGGATGAGCAGTTCTTC
CDR3 protein: CASGDEQFF

D gene: -
clone size: -
J gene: TRBJ2-1
V gene: TRBV18
CDR3 DNA: TGTGCCAGCTCACCACCGAAGTTGAGGAGCGTGTACAATGAGCAGTTCTTC
CDR3 protein: CASSPPKLRSVYNEQFF

D gene: TRBD1
clone size: -
J gene: TRBJ1-3
V gene: TRBV28
CDR3 DNA: TGTGCCAGCCGATCACAGGGGGAATCTGGAAACACCATATATTTT
CDR3 protein: CASRSQGESGNTIYF

D gene: -
clone size: -
J gene: TRBJ2-4
V gene: TRBV2
CDR3 DNA: TGTGCCAGCAGGCTAACTAGCCCGAAAAACATTCAGTACTTC
CDR3 protein: CASRLTSPKNIQYF

D gene: -
clone size: -
J gene: TRBJ2-6
V gene: TRBV6-6
CDR3 DNA: TGTGCCAGCAGTCCCGACAGGATTGGGGCCAACGTCCTGACTTTC
CDR3 protein: CASSPDRIGANVLTF

D gene: TRBD2
clone size: few
J gene: TRBJ2-5
V gene: TRBV6-1
CDR3 DNA: TGTGCCAGCAGTGACCATCTAGCGGGAGGTGCGGAGACCCAGTACTTC
CDR3 protein: CASSDHLAGGAETQYF

D gene: -
clone size: few
J gene: TRBJ2-2
V gene: TRBV18
CDR3 DNA: TGTGCCAGCTCACCAAGGAGAGAAGCCGGGGAGCTGTTTTTT
CDR3 protein: CASSPRREAGELFF

D gene: -
clone size: -
J gene: TRBJ1-1
V gene: TRBV29-1
CDR3 DNA: TGCAGCGTTGTAGATGGAAACACTGAAGCTTTCTTT
CDR3 protein: CSVVDGNTEAFF

D gene: -
clone size: few
J gene: TRBJ1-5
V gene: TRBV7-9
CDR3 DNA: TGTGCCAGCAGCTGGTGGAAGCCCCAGCATTTT
CDR3 protein: CASSWWKPQHF

D gene: -
clone size: -
J gene: TRBJ2-3
V gene: TRBV7-2
CDR3 DNA: TGTGCCAGCATTTCCGGGACTGGGAGTACGCAGTATTTT
CDR3 protein: CASISGTGSTQYF

D gene: TRBD1
clone size: once
J gene: TRBJ2-1
V gene: TRBV2
CDR3 DNA: TGTGCCAGCTCTAGTGTGGACAGGGGGAGAGGCCGGCAGTTCTTC
CDR3 protein: CASSSVDRGRGRQFF

D gene: -
clone size: -
J gene: TRBJ2-3
V gene: TRBV6-6
CDR3 DNA: TGTGCCAGCACGTGGGGGCGAGCGACAGATACGCAGTATTTT
CDR3 protein: CASTWGRATDTQYF

D gene: TRBD2
clone size: few
J gene: TRBJ2-7
V gene: TRBV7-8
CDR3 DNA: TGTGCCAGCAGCCAAGCGGGAGAAAGATACGAGCAGTACTTC
CDR3 protein: CASSQAGERYEQYF

D gene: TRBD2
clone size: -
J gene: TRBJ2-3
V gene: TRBV18
CDR3 DNA: TGTGCCAGCTCACCACAGCGGGGTAGGGCAGATACGCAGTATTTT
CDR3 protein: CASSPQRGRADTQYF

D gene: -
clone size: -
J gene: TRBJ2-3
V gene: TRBV5-4
CDR3 DNA: TGTGCCAGCAGCTTGGGGCTCGAAAGCACAGATACGCAGTATTTT
CDR3 protein: CASSLGLESTDTQYF

D gene: -
clone size: -
J gene: TRBJ1-2
V gene: TRBV27
CDR3 DNA: TGTGCCAGCAGTTTATCGACGGGGGCTGGGGGGTATGGCTACACCTTC
CDR3 protein: CASSLSTGAGGYGYTF

D gene: -
clone size: -
J gene: TRBJ1-1
V gene: TRBV27
CDR3 DNA: TGTGCCAGCAGTACAACCGGGACACCAAACACTGAAGCTTTCTTT
CDR3 protein: CASSTTGTPNTEAFF

D gene: TRBD2
clone size: -
J gene: TRBJ2-1
V gene: TRBV5-4
CDR3 DNA: TGTGCCAGCAGAAAGGGACTAGCGGAGGACAATGAGCAGTTCTTC
CDR3 protein: CASRKGLAEDNEQFF

D gene: -
clone size: once
J gene: TRBJ2-2
V gene: TRBV4-1
CDR3 DNA: TGCGCCAGCAGCCAAGTTCGAATCGGCGACAGCCCGGGGCCGAACACCGGGGAGCTGTTTTTT
CDR3 protein: CASSQVRIGDSPGPNTGELFF

D gene: -
clone size: -
J gene: TRBJ2-5
V gene: TRBV2
CDR3 DNA: TGTGCCAGCAGTGGGACTGGGTACCAAGAGACCCAGTACTTC
CDR3 protein: CASSGTGYQETQYF

D gene: -
clone size: few
J gene: TRBJ2-7
V gene: TRBV2
CDR3 DNA: TGTGCCAGCAGTGGACAGCTCCTTGACTACGAGCAGTACTTC
CDR3 protein: CASSGQLLDYEQYF

D gene: -
clone size: once
J gene: TRBJ2-1
V gene: TRBV5-1
CDR3 DNA: TGCGCCAGCAGCTTTGGCGGAAGCTCCTACAATGAGCAGTTCTTC
CDR3 protein: CASSFGGSSYNEQFF

D gene: -
clone size: -
J gene: TRBJ2-2
V gene: TRBV15
CDR3 DNA: TGTGCCACCAGCCCAGCGGTGAACACCGGGGAGCTGTTTTTT
CDR3 protein: CATSPAVNTGELFF

D gene: TRBD2
clone size: few
J gene: TRBJ2-3
V gene: TRBV11-2
CDR3 DNA: TGTGCCAGCAGCTTAGTTGGGATTAGCGGGAGGGCCGGAGCAGATACGCAGTATTTT
CDR3 protein: CASSLVGISGRAGADTQYF